The 21 T cell receptor beta chains reported below all come from one sample, sequenced in a study of shared clonotypes between healthy human individuals. Naive CD8 cells were CD45RO-negative, positively selected for CCR7, excluding terminally differentiated effector memory CD45RA+ cells. Profiling relied on immunoSEQ multiplex PCR, and the TCRdb table lists in-frame clones only, not all of them. The sample has around 2,000,000 clones, 90% to 95% seen once. Sequences were obtained from naive CD8+ T cells from PBMCs. The receptors stem from a man aged 18 to 29 in good health. Some clones in this sample may be carry-over from other donors' samples.

This clone has a single count. The CDR3 DNA follows: TGTGCCAGCAGCACGGTCTCCACCGGGACTAGCGGGAGCCCCAGATACTACGAGCAGTACTTC. It encodes CASSTVSTGTSGSPRYYEQYF. This chain connects TRBV21-1 to TRBJ2-7; whether TRBD2, the table's D call, matches the DNA was not checked. TRBV21-1 constitutes a pseudogene. The CDR3 length is 21 residues.

A note on this clone: One junction end disagrees with the germline gene, perhaps due to a read error. This chain links TRBV5-6 with TRBJ2-7; D might be TRBD1 or TRBD2, each matching 5 bases. The CDR3 is made up of 14 amino acids. Germline V CDR1 and CDR2: SGHDT, YYEEEE. CDR3: CASSLGGYSHEQYF. CDR3 DNA sequence: TGTGCCAGCAGCTTGGGGGGGTACTCCCACGAGCAGTACTTC.

V and J are TRBV29-1 and TRBJ2-1; D may be TRBD2 (6 bases). Germline-derived CDR1 and CDR2 are SQVTM and ANQGSEA. Trimming left V 3 bases short and J 7 bases short, with 13 bases between. The length of the CDR3 is 13 residues. CDR3 residues: CSVDGLRGNEQFF. CDR3 in DNA: TGCAGCGTTGACGGGCTGCGGGGTAATGAGCAGTTCTTC.

This sequence joins TRBV30 and TRBJ2-7; unclear D gene. The CDR3 sequence is 14 residues long. Germline lookup yields CDR1 GTSNPN and CDR2 SVGIG (reference sequence). Trimming cost V 1 base and J 2 bases, with 12 bases left between them. The CDR3 sequence is CAWSEPRFPYEQYF. The CDR3 DNA is TGTGCCTGGAGTGAACCCAGGTTTCCCTACGAGCAGTACTTC.

This clone was counted only a few times. The genes are TRBV30 and TRBJ1-1; the D is unclear. V was cut by 3 bases and J by 1 base, with 15 bases left in between. The germline V gene encodes CDR1 GTSNPN and CDR2 SVGIG (reference sequence). This CDR3 comprises 15 residues. The CDR3 sequence: CAWSVPYIGNTEAFF. The CDR3 bases are TGTGCCTGGAGCGTCCCCTATATCGGGAACACTGAAGCTTTCTTT.

This clone was seen a handful of times. CDR3 sequence: CASSLSSNQPQHF. CDR3 coding DNA: TGTGCCAGTAGTTTGTCGTCGAATCAGCCCCAGCATTTT. The chain recombines TRBV19 with TRBJ1-5; no firm D call. The germline V and J ends were trimmed by 5 bases and 4 bases, with 9 bases remaining between them. CDR1 is LNHDA and CDR2 is SQIVND in the germline V gene (reference sequence). This CDR3 has 13 amino acids.

This clone was found once. V is TRBV11-2 and J is TRBJ2-5; TRBD2 aligns across 8 bases. CDR1 and CDR2 (germline): SGHAT, FQNNGV. V dropped 4 bases and J dropped 5; count of bases not matched to a gene: 21. The CDR3 runs to 19 residues. The CDR3 region is CASSSYPAPGLGVSETQYF. The CDR3, as DNA: TGTGCCAGCAGCTCATACCCGGCCCCGGGACTAGGGGTCTCTGAGACCCAGTACTTC. The full variable domain, its missing parts supplied by reference TRBV11-2 and TRBJ2-5, is EAGVAQSPRYKIIEKRQSVAFWCNPISGHATLYWYQQILGQGPKLLIQFQNNGVVDDSQLPKDRFSAERLKGVDSTLKIQPAKLEDSAVYLCASSSYPAPGLGVSETQYFGPGTRLLVL.

The chain carries TRBV28 and TRBJ1-1; no firm D call. Germline V gives CDR1 MDHEN, CDR2 SYDVKM. The CDR3 has 15 amino acids. V lost 2 bases and J 7 bases, leaving 17 bases between the germline ends. CDR3 protein: CASSLERPAPFEAFF. CDR3 nucleotides: TGTGCCAGCAGTTTAGAGAGACCTGCCCCCTTTGAAGCTTTCTTT. Full variable domain (remainder filled in from reference TRBV28 and TRBJ1-1): DVKVTQSSRYLVKRTGEKVFLECVQDMDHENMFWYRQDPGLGLRLIYFSYDVKMKEKGDIPEGYSVSREKKERFSLILESASTNQTSMYLCASSLERPAPFEAFFGQGTRLTVV.

This chain connects TRBV6-1 to TRBJ1-4; D is unclear. The CDR3 runs to 15 residues. Trimming removed 6 bases at V and 0 bases at J, with 11 bases between. CDR1 is MNHNS, CDR2 SASEGT, per germline. The CDR3 region has the DNA TGTGCCAGCAGGCGAACACCTGCAACTAATGAAAAACTGTTTTTT. It codes for CASRRTPATNEKLFF.

The chain employs TRBV19 and TRBJ2-5; possibly TRBD1 for D (5 bases). The CDR3 runs to 14 residues. V lost 0 bases, J lost 5 bases, and 10 bases lay in between. In germline, CDR1 is LNHDA, CDR2 SQIVND (reference sequence). As DNA, the CDR3 is TGTGCCAGTAGTATAGAGGCAGGGCGGGAGACCCAGTACTTC. This sequence encodes CASSIEAGRETQYF. The full variable domain, its missing parts supplied by reference TRBV19 and TRBJ2-5, is DGGITQSPKYLFRKEGQNVTLSCEQNLNHDAMYWYRQDPGQGLRLIYYSQIVNDFQKGDIAEGYSVSREKKESFPLTVTSAQKNPTAFYLCASSIEAGRETQYFGPGTRLLVL.

The chain employs TRBV6-6 and TRBJ2-2, with D perhaps given as TRBD1 or TRBD2 (5 bases each). The germline gives CDR1 MNHNY, CDR2 SVGAGI (reference sequence). Trimming removed 0 bases at V and 7 bases at J, with 15 bases between. The CDR3 extends over 16 amino acids. Written as DNA, the CDR3 is TGTGCCAGCAGTTACTCGAAGGGACGTAGGGACGGGGAGCTGTTTTTT. The encoded protein is CASSYSKGRRDGELFF.

V is TRBV6-4 and J is TRBJ2-7; D unresolved. Germline V gene lookup returns CDR1 MRHNA and CDR2 SNTAGT. The CDR3 has 10 residues. V lost 5 bases to trimming and J lost 5 bases, with 4 bases between them. DNA of the CDR3: TGTGCCAGCAGTCTCAACGAGCAGTACTTC. Its protein is CASSLNEQYF.

This chain joins TRBV7-8 and TRBJ1-2; maybe TRBD1 (5 bases). The V end was cut by 3 bases, the J end by 9 bases, with 26 bases between. CDR3 size: 17 residues. Germline assignment: CDR1 SGHVS and CDR2 FQNEAQ. CDR3 nucleotides: TGTGCCAGCAGCTTGAAGGGACCGTCGCCCGTCCCCGTAAGCTACACCTTC. Translating it yields CASSLKGPSPVPVSYTF.

The chain combines TRBV18 with TRBJ2-7; 7 bases line up with TRBD1. Germline V lookup: CDR1 KGHSH, CDR2 LQKENI. There are 11 residues in the CDR3. V trimming: 6 bases; J trimming: 6 bases; junction bases outside the gene matches: 2. The CDR3 sequence is CASSSGGEQYF. The CDR3 DNA reads as TGTGCCAGCTCGTCAGGGGGCGAGCAGTACTTC.

This chain links TRBV29-1 with TRBJ2-1; 9 bases match TRBD1. CDR1 is SQVTM, CDR2 ANQGSEA, per germline. This CDR3 is built from 16 residues. The ends lost 5 bases at V and 7 bases at J; junction bases unmatched: 15. CDR3 region: CSVYGRRDRVGNEQFF. CDR3 DNA sequence: TGCAGCGTTTACGGGAGGCGGGACAGGGTCGGGAATGAGCAGTTCTTC.

J is TRBJ2-1 and V is TRBV5-6, with a weak D call TRBD1 (6 bases). Germline-derived CDR1 and CDR2 are SGHDT and YYEEEE. V was clipped by 2 bases and J by 2 bases, with 8 bases between them. The CDR3 has 14 residues. CDR3: CASSFRGPYNEQFF. CDR3 nucleotides: TGTGCCAGCAGCTTCAGGGGACCCTACAATGAGCAGTTCTTC.

This clone was seen only once. The same CDR3 also results from other DNA sequences found in this sample. This chain links TRBV2 with TRBJ2-7; D is undetermined. The V gene lost 6 bases and the J gene lost 4 bases, with 7 bases spanning the gap. The CDR3 spans 11 residues. Germline lookup yields CDR1 SNHLY and CDR2 FYNNEI. CDR3 loop: CASSPAYEQYF. In DNA form, the CDR3 reads TGTGCCAGCAGCCCCGCGTACGAGCAGTACTTC.

The V call is TRBV9, the J call TRBJ1-3, with 9 nucleotides matching TRBD1. Germline V gene sequence: CDR1 SGDLS, CDR2 YYNGEE. There are 16 residues in the CDR3. The J segment lost 2 bases and the V segment lost 3 bases, leaving 6 bases of the junction unmatched. The chain's CDR3 is CASSGEYRGPGNTIYF. The CDR3 DNA reads TGTGCCAGCAGCGGAGAGTACAGGGGGCCTGGAAACACCATATATTTT.

The chain combines TRBV7-8 with TRBJ2-7, with a possible D match to TRBD1 (5 bases). This CDR3 contains 15 residues. Germline V CDR1 and CDR2: SGHVS, FQNEAQ. With 5 bases removed from V and 2 bases from J, the gap between germline ends came to 16 bases. Here the CDR3 DNA reads TGTGCCAGCAGCCCCCACCCGGACACACCCTACGAGCAGTACTTC. Translation: CASSPHPDTPYEQYF.

The rearrangement joins TRBV11-2 to TRBJ2-2, with unresolved D. Germline values: CDR1 SGHAT, CDR2 FQNNGV. This CDR3 comprises 15 residues. The V and J ends lost 4 bases and 1 base respectively, with 10 bases between them. In DNA, the CDR3 is TGTGCCAGCAGCTCACCCCGCGGGAACACCGGGGAGCTGTTTTTT. It encodes CASSSPRGNTGELFF.

The rearrangement uses TRBV7-8 and TRBJ1-2; D is possibly TRBD1 (6 bases). V lost 4 bases and J 4 bases, leaving 13 bases between the germline ends. Germline CDR1 reads SGHVS; CDR2 reads FQNEAQ. The CDR3 length is 14 residues. CDR3: CASSSSRGGYGYTF. Here the CDR3 DNA reads TGTGCCAGCAGCTCCAGCAGGGGCGGCTATGGCTACACCTTC.